The 27 T cell receptor beta chains reported below all come from one sample, sequenced in a study of blood T cell repertoires in COVID-19. Some clones are missing from TCRdb's copy, which holds only in-frame ones; the method was immunoSEQ multiplex PCR. The top ten clones hold around 16% of a sample with 200,000 or so clones, 60% to 80% of them seen once. The sequenced sample was peripheral blood. The receptor set was obtained from a man in his sixties with active or convalescent COVID-19.

The rearrangement links TRBV11-1 to TRBJ1-1; D uncertain. Per germline, CDR1 SGHAT and CDR2 FQDESV (reference sequence). Trimming stripped 3 bases from V and 5 bases from J, with 13 bases between. The CDR3 loop spans 14 amino acids. DNA for the CDR3: TGTGCCAGCAGCTTTCCGGGAATGGTGACTGAAGCTTTCTTT. Residues: CASSFPGMVTEAFF.

This sequence joins TRBV5-1 and TRBJ1-5; D call uncertain. V was trimmed by 1 base and J by 6 bases, leaving 5 bases between them. This CDR3 contains 12 residues. Germline V CDR1 and CDR2: SGHRS, YFSETQ. The CDR3 sequence: CASSLRGQPQHF. For the CDR3, the DNA is TGCGCCAGCAGCTTGCGGGGTCAGCCCCAGCATTTT.

The chain links TRBV18 to TRBJ2-2; TRBD2 agrees at 8 bases. V was clipped by 1 base and J by 5 bases; unmatched bases: 12. CDR1 and CDR2 (germline): KGHSH, LQKENI. This CDR3 contains 18 residues. CDR3 amino acids: CASSPLVTAGGRTGELFF. In DNA form, the CDR3 reads TGTGCCAGCTCACCACTCGTGACGGCGGGAGGTCGGACCGGGGAGCTGTTTTTT.

This clone has just a few counts. This sequence joins TRBV28 and TRBJ2-1; 8 nucleotides match TRBD1. Trimming removed 10 bases from V and 0 bases from J; junction bases left unmatched: 5. The CDR3 runs 14 residues. CDR1 is MDHEN and CDR2 is SYDVKM in the germline V gene. The CDR3 sequence: CATEGQDSYNEQFF. In DNA, the CDR3 is TGTGCCACAGAGGGACAGGACTCCTACAATGAGCAGTTCTTC. Full variable domain (remainder filled in from reference TRBV28 and TRBJ2-1): DVKVTQSSRYLVKRTGEKVFLECVQDMDHENMFWYRQDPGLGLRLIYFSYDVKMKEKGDIPEGYSVSREKKERFSLILESASTNQTSMYLCATEGQDSYNEQFFGPGTRLTVL.

The genes are TRBV6-2 or TRBV6-3 and TRBJ1-6, with 12 bases that match TRBD1. The J segment lost 4 bases and the V segment lost 5 bases, leaving 15 bases of the junction unmatched. Germline V gene lookup returns CDR1 MNHEY and CDR2 SVGEGT. The CDR3 totals 20 residues. In nucleotides, the CDR3 is TGTGCCAGCAGTCGCCGAACCGGGACAGGGGGCTCTTTTTATAATTCACCCCTCCACTTT. This translates into CASSRRTGTGGSFYNSPLHF.

V usage is TRBV19 and J usage is TRBJ2-1, with 7 bases aligning to TRBD2. The CDR3 is made up of 15 amino acids. The trim removed 1 base at V and 1 base at J, leaving 1 base unmatched. Germline CDR1 is LNHDA and CDR2 is SQIVND (reference sequence). The CDR3 reads CASSIGSGSYNEQFF. The DNA for the CDR3 is TGTGCCAGTAGTATAGGTAGCGGGTCCTACAATGAGCAGTTCTTC.

This clone was seen just once. The genes are TRBV5-1 and TRBJ2-5, with 11 bases matching TRBD2. The V gene's germline CDR1 is SGHRS and CDR2 YFSETQ. Losses at the gene ends were 2 bases for V and 6 bases for J; bases not matched to a gene: 12. This CDR3 has 17 residues. The CDR3 protein is CASSLRSSLAGGKTQYF. CDR3 in DNA: TGCGCCAGCAGCTTAAGGAGTAGTCTAGCGGGAGGCAAGACCCAGTACTTC.

The V call is TRBV7-9, the J call TRBJ2-7, with D maybe TRBD1 (6 bases). The CDR3 consists of 15 residues. The V end lost 1 base, the J end lost 3 bases, and 13 bases lay between the germline ends. CDR1 is SEHNR and CDR2 is FQNEAQ in the germline V gene (reference sequence). The CDR3 sequence is CASSLVRTANYEQYF. The CDR3, as DNA: TGTGCCAGCAGCTTAGTACGGACAGCGAACTACGAGCAGTACTTC.

V and J are TRBV7-3 and TRBJ2-3; tentative D call: TRBD1 (6 bases). V was pared by 5 bases and J by 4 bases, with 10 bases between. Germline assignment: CDR1 SGHTA and CDR2 FQGTGA. This CDR3 contains 13 residues. CDR3 amino acids: CASSAQGPDTQYF. The DNA for the CDR3 is TGTGCCAGCAGCGCGCAGGGGCCAGATACGCAGTATTTT.

J is TRBJ2-3 and V is TRBV3-1 (or the pseudogene TRBV3-2); D perhaps matches TRBD1 (5 bases). The CDR3 spans 15 residues. Germline lookup yields CDR1 LGHDT and CDR2 YNNKEL (reference sequence). V was clipped by 6 bases and J by 6 bases, with 19 bases between them. The CDR3 region is CASSPNQGRADTQYF. CDR3 DNA sequence: TGTGCCAGCAGTCCAAATCAGGGTAGGGCTGATACGCAGTATTTT.

The J gene is TRBJ1-6, the V gene TRBV7-2, with unresolved D. Trimming took 1 base from V and 9 from J, leaving 13 bases between them. CDR1 and CDR2 from the germline V gene are SGHTA and FQGNSA. CDR3 length: 15 residues. CDR3 in DNA: TGTGCCAGCAGCTTAGGTACAGTCGGTCTTTCACCCCTCCACTTT. This gives the protein CASSLGTVGLSPLHF.

This chain uses TRBV19 with TRBJ1-1; 9 nucleotides align to TRBD1. Germline-derived CDR1 and CDR2 are LNHDA and SQIVND (reference sequence). Trimming cost V 6 bases and J 5 bases; bases outside gene matches: 22. This CDR3 is 19 amino acids long. Here the CDR3 DNA reads TGTGCCAGTAGAACAAAAACCGGGACAGGGACTAAGGCAGGGACTGAAGCTTTCTTT. Translation: CASRTKTGTGTKAGTEAFF.

The rearrangement uses TRBV29-1 and TRBJ2-7, with TRBD2 matching 9 bases. V lost 6 bases to trimming and J lost 1 base; unmatched junction nucleotides: 7. This CDR3 is built from 14 residues. Germline CDR1 is SQVTM and CDR2 is ANQGSEA. The CDR3 protein is CSVKRLAESYEQYF. The DNA of the CDR3 is TGCAGCGTCAAAAGACTAGCGGAGTCCTACGAGCAGTACTTC.

This chain joins TRBV5-4 and TRBJ2-5, with 7 bases aligning to TRBD1. Looked up from germline, CDR1 is SGHNT and CDR2 is YYREEE (reference sequence). This CDR3 contains 14 residues. The V segment lost 0 bases and the J segment 5 bases; nucleotides outside the gene matches: 4. The CDR3 reads CASSLEGAWETQYF. The CDR3 DNA reads as TGTGCCAGCAGCTTGGAGGGGGCCTGGGAGACCCAGTACTTC.

The rearrangement uses TRBV10-3 and TRBJ1-6; 8 bases agree with TRBD1. The CDR3 sequence is 12 residues long. V lost 8 bases, J lost 6 bases, and 0 bases stayed unmatched. Germline V CDR1 and CDR2: ENHRY, SYGVKD. CDR3 nucleotides: TGTGCCATCGGACAGGGTAATTCACCCCTCCACTTT. Translation gives CAIGQGNSPLHF.

The chain is built from TRBV6-4 and TRBJ1-1; unclear D gene. CDR1 is MRHNA, CDR2 SNTAGT, per germline. Trimming left V 0 bases short and J 8 bases short, with 7 bases between. This CDR3 spans 12 amino acids. The CDR3 region has the DNA TGTGCCAGCAGTGACTCGAGGGAGGAAGCTTTCTTT. Protein sequence: CASSDSREEAFF.

J is TRBJ2-1 and V is TRBV5-1, with TRBD2 identical over 14 bases. The V gene end was trimmed by 6 bases and the J gene end by 5 bases; junction bases not matched to a gene: 7. The V gene's germline CDR1 is SGHRS and CDR2 YFSETQ. This CDR3 has 16 amino acids. The CDR3 region is CASTIGLAGGNNEQFF. The CDR3 coding sequence is TGCGCCAGCACCATCGGACTAGCGGGAGGTAACAATGAGCAGTTCTTC.

The chain carries TRBV5-1 and TRBJ2-1, with D perhaps matching TRBD2 (5 bases). CDR3 length: 14 residues. Trimming removed 4 bases at V and 4 bases at J, with 12 bases between. Germline CDR1 reads SGHRS; CDR2 reads YFSETQ. The CDR3 sequence is CASSLPTGYNEQFF. CDR3 coding DNA: TGCGCCAGCAGCCTCCCAACGGGGTACAATGAGCAGTTCTTC.

The chain has TRBV30 and TRBJ1-1; TRBD1 might be the D (6 bases). This CDR3 is 15 amino acids long. CDR1 is GTSNPN and CDR2 is SVGIG in the germline V gene (reference sequence). V gave up 2 bases and J gave up 4 bases, with 17 bases separating them. CDR3 bases: TGTGCCTGGAGTTGGTCAGGGGTTCGGGGCACTGAAGCTTTCTTT. The encoded protein is CAWSWSGVRGTEAFF.

The chain couples TRBV5-1 to TRBJ2-2, with 14 positions matching TRBD2. The V segment lost 4 bases and the J segment 4 bases; nucleotides outside the gene matches: 6. Looked up from germline, CDR1 is SGHRS and CDR2 is YFSETQ. The length of the CDR3 is 17 residues. The chain's CDR3 is CASSGGTSGSTTGELFF. The CDR3 DNA is TGCGCCAGCAGCGGGGGGACTAGCGGGAGTACCACCGGGGAGCTGTTTTTT. The entire variable domain, with the rest obtained from reference TRBV5-1 and TRBJ2-2, is as follows: KAGVTQTPRYLIKTRGQQVTLSCSPISGHRSVSWYQQTPGQGLQFLFEYFSETQRNKGNFPGRFSGRQFSNSRSEMNVSTLELGDSALYLCASSGGTSGSTTGELFFGEGSRLTVL.

J is TRBJ1-6 and V is TRBV21-1; the table's D call TRBD1 went unverified against the DNA. TRBV21-1 is termed a pseudogene. The CDR3 is 19 amino acids. CDR3 bases: TGTGCCAGCAGTACCCTACCGACAGGGGGCAAGGGGGGTAATTCACCCCTCCACTTT. It translates to CASSTLPTGGKGGNSPLHF.

The CDR3 nucleotides are TGTGCCAGCAGGACAACAGGGGGCTTCACCCTCCACTTT. It yields the protein CASRTTGGFTLHF. The V and J genes are TRBV27 and TRBJ1-6; TRBD1 matches at 9 bases. Unmatched junction bases numbered 8, after V lost 6 bases and J lost 14 bases. The germline CDR1 and CDR2 sequences are MNHEY and SMNVEV (reference sequence). This CDR3 has 13 residues.

The rearrangement joins TRBV28 to TRBJ1-5; D remains unclear. The CDR3 has 16 amino acids. The germline V gene encodes CDR1 MDHEN and CDR2 SYDVKM. V gave up 3 bases and J gave up 1 base, with 13 bases separating them. The CDR3 sequence is CASSFGPGKSNQPQHF. The CDR3 DNA reads as TGTGCCAGCAGTTTTGGTCCCGGGAAGAGCAATCAGCCCCAGCATTTT.

The chain combines TRBV15 with TRBJ1-2; D gene ambiguous. This CDR3 is built from 14 residues. In germline, CDR1 is LNHNV, CDR2 YYDKDF (reference sequence). Trimming shortened V by 2 bases and J by 2 bases, and 9 bases separated the two germline ends. CDR3 nucleotides: TGTGCCACCAGCAGATTTGAAGCCAACTATGGCTACACCTTC. Its translation is CATSRFEANYGYTF.

J is TRBJ2-4 and V is TRBV7-9; D is possibly TRBD2 (6 bases). The CDR3 loop spans 15 amino acids. The V end was cut by 0 bases, the J end by 8 bases, with 14 bases between. The germline CDR1 and CDR2 sequences are SEHNR and FQNEAQ (reference sequence). The CDR3: CASSLARGMFDIQYF. The DNA of the CDR3 is TGTGCCAGCAGCTTAGCCCGGGGGATGTTCGACATTCAGTACTTC.

This chain links TRBV4-2 with TRBJ2-1; 9 nucleotides line up with TRBD2. The CDR3 totals 14 residues. The germline CDR1 and CDR2 sequences are LGHNA and YNFKEQ. J was trimmed by 4 bases and V by 3 bases; bases with no gene match: 1. CDR3 in amino acids: CASSHSGSYNEQFF. Here the CDR3 DNA reads TGTGCCAGCAGCCATAGCGGGAGTTACAATGAGCAGTTCTTC.

The chain links TRBV13 to TRBJ2-7, with TRBD2 matching 10 bases. The CDR3 extends over 15 amino acids. Germline CDR1 and CDR2: PRHDT and FYEKMQ (reference sequence). V shed 5 bases and J 3 bases; nucleotides not matched to a gene: 7. CDR3 sequence reads: CASSRTSGNRYEQYF. CDR3 sequence (DNA): TGTGCCAGCAGCAGAACTAGCGGGAACCGCTACGAGCAGTACTTC.